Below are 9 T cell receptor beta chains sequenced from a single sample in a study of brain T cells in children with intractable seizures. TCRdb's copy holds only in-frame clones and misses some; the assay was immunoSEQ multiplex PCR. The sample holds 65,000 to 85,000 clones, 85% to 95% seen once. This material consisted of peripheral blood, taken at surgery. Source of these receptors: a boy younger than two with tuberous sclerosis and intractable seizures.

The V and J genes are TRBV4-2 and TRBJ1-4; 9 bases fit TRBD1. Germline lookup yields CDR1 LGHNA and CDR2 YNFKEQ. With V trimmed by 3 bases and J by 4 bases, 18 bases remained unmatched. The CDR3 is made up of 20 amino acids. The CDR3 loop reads CASSHTGGLEALPFNEKLFF. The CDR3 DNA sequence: TGTGCCAGCAGCCATACAGGGGGCCTAGAGGCTCTTCCTTTTAATGAAAAACTGTTTTTT.

The CDR3 DNA reads as TGTGCCAGCAGCTTCCACGAGCAGTACTTC. This translates into CASSFHEQYF. The gene calls are TRBV5-7 and TRBJ2-7, with unresolved D. TRBV5-7 is annotated as an ORF whose role is uncertain. This CDR3 comprises 10 residues. With 2 bases removed from V and 5 bases from J, the gap between germline ends came to 2 bases.

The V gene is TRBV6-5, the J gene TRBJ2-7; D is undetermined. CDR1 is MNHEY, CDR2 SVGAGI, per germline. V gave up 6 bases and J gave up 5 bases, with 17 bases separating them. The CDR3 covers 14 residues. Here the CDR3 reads CASSPLEVVDEQYF. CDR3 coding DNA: TGTGCCAGCAGCCCCCTAGAGGTTGTAGACGAGCAGTACTTC.

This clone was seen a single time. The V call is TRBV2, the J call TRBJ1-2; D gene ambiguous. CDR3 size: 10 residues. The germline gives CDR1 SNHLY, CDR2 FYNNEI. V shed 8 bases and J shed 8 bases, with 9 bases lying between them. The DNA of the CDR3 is TGTGCCAGCGGAAAGGACGGCTACACCTTC. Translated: CASGKDGYTF.

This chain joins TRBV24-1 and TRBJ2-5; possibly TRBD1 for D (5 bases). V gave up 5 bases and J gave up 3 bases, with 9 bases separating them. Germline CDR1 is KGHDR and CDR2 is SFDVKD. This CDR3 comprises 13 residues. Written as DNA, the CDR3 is TGTGCCACCAGTGTAGGGGCCAAAGAGACCCAGTACTTC. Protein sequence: CATSVGAKETQYF.

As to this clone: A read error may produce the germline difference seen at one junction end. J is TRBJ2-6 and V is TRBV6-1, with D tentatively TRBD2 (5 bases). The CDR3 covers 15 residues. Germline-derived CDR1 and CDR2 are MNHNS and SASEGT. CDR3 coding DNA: TGTGCCAGCACTGAACTAGACTCTGGGGCCAACGTCCTGACTTTC. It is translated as CASTELDSGANVLTF.

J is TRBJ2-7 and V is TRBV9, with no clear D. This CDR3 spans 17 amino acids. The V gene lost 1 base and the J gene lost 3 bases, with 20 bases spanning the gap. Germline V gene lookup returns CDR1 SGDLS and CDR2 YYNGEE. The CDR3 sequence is CASSVFSMGSLGYEQYF. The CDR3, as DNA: TGTGCCAGCAGCGTATTTTCGATGGGCAGTCTGGGCTACGAGCAGTACTTC.

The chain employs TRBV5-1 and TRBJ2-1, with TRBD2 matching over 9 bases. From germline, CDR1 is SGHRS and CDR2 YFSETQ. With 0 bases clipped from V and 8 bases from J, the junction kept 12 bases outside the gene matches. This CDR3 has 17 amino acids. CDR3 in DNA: TGCGCCAGCAGCTTGGATTTGGTTAGCGGGAGTAGGGATGAGCAGTTCTTC. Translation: CASSLDLVSGSRDEQFF. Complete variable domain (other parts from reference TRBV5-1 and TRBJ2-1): KAGVTQTPRYLIKTRGQQVTLSCSPISGHRSVSWYQQTPGQGLQFLFEYFSETQRNKGNFPGRFSGRQFSNSRSEMNVSTLELGDSALYLCASSLDLVSGSRDEQFFGPGTRLTVL.

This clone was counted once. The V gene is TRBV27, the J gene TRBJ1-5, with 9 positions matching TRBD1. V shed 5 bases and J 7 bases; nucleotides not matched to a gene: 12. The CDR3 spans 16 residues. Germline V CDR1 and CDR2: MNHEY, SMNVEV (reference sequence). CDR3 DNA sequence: TGTGCCAGCAGTCCCCAAACACAGGGGGCGAGGCAGCCCCAGCATTTT. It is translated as CASSPQTQGARQPQHF.